These 8 T cell receptor beta chains share one sample of origin, sequenced in a study of T-cell memory formation after mild COVID-19. One entry per CDR3 protein results from TCRdb running MiXCR on the 5' RACE reads. Of tens of thousands of distinct CDR3 sequences listed, 6.1% are singletons. The sample was PBMCs or a T cell subset sorted from them (not recorded which). These receptors were taken from an adult who had mild COVID-19 (a few samples of this study predate the infection). Cell type and time point are not known.

The rearrangement uses TRBV3-1 and TRBJ1-1; no clear D. This CDR3 comprises 13 residues. Looked up from germline, CDR1 is LGHDT and CDR2 is YNNKEL (reference sequence). Trimming stripped 1 base from V and 3 bases from J, with 6 bases between. The CDR3 region has the DNA TGTGCCAGCAGCCAAGCGAGGGACACTGAAGCTTTCTTT. It encodes CASSQARDTEAFF.

The table lists this clonotype with many counts. CDR3 in amino acids: CASSGLGTKSYNEQFF. The CDR3, as DNA: TGTGCCAGCAGTGGGCTTGGGACTAAATCCTACAATGAGCAGTTCTTC. The chain couples TRBV25-1 to TRBJ2-1; 7 bases are shared with TRBD2. The germline CDR1 and CDR2 sequences are MGHDK and SYGVNS. V gave up 4 bases and J gave up 1 base; unmatched junction bases: 7. CDR3 size: 16 residues.

This clonotype was counted a few times. The rearrangement joins TRBV7-9 to TRBJ2-4; unclear D gene. V was cut by 5 bases and J by 4 bases, with 9 bases left in between. The CDR3 is 13 amino acids. Looked up from germline, CDR1 is SEHNR and CDR2 is FQNEAQ (reference sequence). The CDR3 bases are TGTGCCAGCAGCACGATAGGGAAAAACATTCAGTACTTC. It yields the protein CASSTIGKNIQYF.

This CDR3 is CASSQESVSTYEQYF. In nucleotides, the CDR3 is TGTGCCAGCAGCCAAGAATCAGTGTCAACCTACGAGCAGTACTTC. This rearrangement joins TRBV14 to TRBJ2-7, with no clear D. The CDR3 is made up of 15 amino acids. Looked up from germline, CDR1 is SGHDN and CDR2 is FVKESK. The V gene lost 0 bases and the J gene lost 2 bases, with 11 bases spanning the gap.

At least ten counts were recorded for this clonotype. The J gene is TRBJ2-5, the V gene TRBV7-9, with D unclear. The CDR3 covers 12 residues. V gave up 0 bases and J gave up 5 bases, with 4 bases separating them. Germline lookup yields CDR1 SEHNR and CDR2 FQNEAQ (reference sequence). The CDR3: CASSLARETQYF. The CDR3 region has the DNA TGTGCCAGCAGCTTAGCGCGGGAGACCCAGTACTTC.

This clonotype came up many times. V and J are TRBV7-8 and TRBJ1-1; D unclear. Germline CDR1 and CDR2: SGHVS and FQNEAQ. The CDR3 extends over 17 amino acids. V lost 1 base and J lost 1, with 16 bases in between. The CDR3 bases are TGTGCCAGCAGCTTAGAGGCTGTTGGGTCAGCGAACACTGAAGCTTTCTTT. Its protein product is CASSLEAVGSANTEAFF.

In this sample, this clonotype turned up a few times. The chain joins TRBV7-2 to TRBJ2-2; D unresolved. Trimming cost V 4 bases and J 3 bases, with 6 bases left between them. Germline lookup yields CDR1 SGHTA and CDR2 FQGNSA. The CDR3 spans 13 residues. The CDR3 is CASSSPHTGELFF. The CDR3 DNA follows: TGTGCCAGCAGCTCGCCCCACACCGGGGAGCTGTTTTTT.

The chain employs TRBV4-1 and TRBJ2-2; D is ambiguous. CDR1 and CDR2 from the germline V gene are MGHRA and YSYEKL. The length of the CDR3 is 13 residues. V was pared by 1 base and J by 4 bases, with 4 bases between. CDR3 coding DNA: TGCGCCAGCAGCCAAGTTACCACCGGGGAGCTGTTTTTT. This translates into CASSQVTTGELFF.